The next 15 T cell receptor beta chains were all read from a single sample in a study of cytomegalovirus exposure and HLA in healthy donors. TCRdb's table, derived via immunoSEQ multiplex PCR, lists solely in-frame clones and lacks some. The data show fewer than 200,000 clones, approximately 86% seen once. The specimen sequenced was PBMCs. The receptors were sampled from a man younger than 40 in good health and CMV-seropositive.

About this clone itself: At one end the junction does not follow the germline gene, possibly because of a read error. The chain recombines TRBV5-4 with TRBJ2-3, with D possibly TRBD2 on 5 matching bases. Germline assignment: CDR1 SGHNT and CDR2 YYREEE (reference sequence). CDR3 length: 15 residues. CDR3 sequence: CASSLAGFGTNTQYF. In DNA, the CDR3 is TGTGCCAGCAGCTTGGCGGGGTTTGGCACAAATACGCAGTATTTT.

With regard to this clone: Within the sample, other DNA sequences also encode this same CDR3. J is TRBJ1-5 and V is TRBV5-1, with D hard to call. This CDR3 contains 13 residues. The germline CDR1 and CDR2 sequences are SGHRS and YFSETQ. Deletions cut 0 bases from V and 0 bases from J, with 1 base between. The CDR3 loop is CASSLDSNQPQHF. The CDR3 DNA sequence: TGCGCCAGCAGCTTGGATAGCAATCAGCCCCAGCATTTT.

The V call is TRBV21-1, the J call TRBJ2-7; TRBD2 was called by the table and not checked on the DNA. TRBV21-1 is a pseudogene segment. CDR3 length: 12 amino acids. The CDR3 DNA follows: TGTGCCAGCAGCCGGGAAACCTACGAGCAGTACTTC. This sequence encodes CASSRETYEQYF.

V gene TRBV11-3 combines with J gene TRBJ2-7; weak D call: TRBD1 (6 bases). V was pared by 3 bases and J by 7 bases, with 16 bases between. The V gene's germline CDR1 is SGHNT and CDR2 YENEEA. This CDR3 has 14 amino acids. The CDR3: CASSLGAASEEQYF. The CDR3 nucleotides read TGTGCCAGCAGCTTGGGGGCGGCCTCGGAGGAGCAGTACTTC.

This chain uses TRBV27 with TRBJ2-1; the D gene is possibly TRBD2 (7 bases). The V end lost 2 bases, the J end lost 4 bases, and 12 bases lay between the germline ends. Per the germline V gene, CDR1 is MNHEY and CDR2 is SMNVEV (reference sequence). The CDR3 has 15 residues. CDR3 coding DNA: TGTGCCAGCAGTTTAGAGGGGGGGCCATACAATGAGCAGTTCTTC. Translating gives CASSLEGGPYNEQFF.

The chain is built from TRBV5-6 and TRBJ2-5; TRBD2 matches at 12 bases. Germline CDR1 is SGHDT and CDR2 is YYEEEE. CDR3 length: 16 amino acids. Trimming removed 3 bases from V and 1 base from J; junction bases left unmatched: 4. The CDR3 is CASSYLLAGGQETQYF. DNA for the CDR3: TGTGCCAGCAGCTATTTACTAGCGGGGGGCCAAGAGACCCAGTACTTC.

J is TRBJ2-3 and V is TRBV28; 14 bases align to TRBD2. Germline V gene data show CDR1 as MDHEN and CDR2 as SYDVKM. The CDR3 covers 19 residues. Germline trimming cut 4 bases from V and 1 base from J; bases unmatched to any gene: 10. The CDR3 region is CASSYPGTSGRLGTDTQYF. The DNA for the CDR3 is TGTGCCAGCAGTTACCCCGGGACTAGCGGGAGATTGGGCACAGATACGCAGTATTTT.

The chain employs TRBV15 and TRBJ2-3; tentatively, D is TRBD1 (6 bases). Looked up from germline, CDR1 is LNHNV and CDR2 is YYDKDF (reference sequence). Trimming pared 4 bases from V and 2 bases from J, leaving 16 bases between. The CDR3 consists of 16 residues. CDR3 residues: CATSTRGGLITDTQYF. CDR3 in DNA: TGTGCCACCAGCACCAGGGGCGGACTTATCACAGATACGCAGTATTTT.

This clone came up once. This chain uses TRBV6-5 with TRBJ1-1; D is possibly TRBD1 (6 bases). The V gene's germline CDR1 is MNHEY and CDR2 SVGAGI. Deletions cut 8 bases from V and 0 bases from J, with 10 bases between. The CDR3 is made up of 13 amino acids. Here the CDR3 DNA reads TGTGCCAGCGCAGGGGCGATGAACACTGAAGCTTTCTTT. Its translation is CASAGAMNTEAFF.

This chain joins TRBV7-9 and TRBJ2-7; 10 bases are a match to TRBD1. This CDR3 is 15 amino acids long. In germline, CDR1 is SEHNR, CDR2 FQNEAQ (reference sequence). V lost 5 bases and J lost 6; bases outside the gene matches: 10. The CDR3 DNA is TGTGCCAGCAGCCCCGGGACAGGGGTGGCGCGCGAGCAGTACTTC. It encodes CASSPGTGVAREQYF.

Written as DNA, the CDR3 is TGTGCCAGCAGCTTCTCCGGGACAGCCTCCTACGAGCAGTACTTC. It encodes CASSFSGTASYEQYF. This chain joins TRBV7-2 and TRBJ2-7, with TRBD1 matching 7 bases. The CDR3 runs to 15 residues. The junction had 5 bases not matched to a gene; V was cut back by 3 bases and J by 0 bases. Germline values: CDR1 SGHTA, CDR2 FQGNSA.

V is TRBV5-6 and J is TRBJ1-2; 8 bases are a match to TRBD1. Germline CDR1 SGHDT, CDR2 YYEEEE. The CDR3 contains 17 residues. With V trimmed by 0 bases and J by 3 bases, 10 bases remained unmatched. The CDR3 region is CASSLAQGAPRDYGYTF. The CDR3 coding sequence is TGTGCCAGCAGCTTGGCCCAGGGGGCCCCGCGGGACTATGGCTACACCTTC.

This sequence joins TRBV7-9 and TRBJ2-3; 7 bases agree with TRBD1. The CDR3 is 16 amino acids. V was pared by 8 bases and J by 2 bases, with 13 bases of the junction left unmatched. Per the germline V gene, CDR1 is SEHNR and CDR2 is FQNEAQ (reference sequence). The CDR3 bases are TGTGCCAGCGGAGCCCGAGGACAGGATTCCACAGATACGCAGTATTTT. Its protein is CASGARGQDSTDTQYF.

CDR3 nucleotides: TGTGCCAGCAGAGAAGACAGGCCTCGCTCTGAAGCTTTCTTT. Encoded protein: CASREDRPRSEAFF. V is TRBV27 and J is TRBJ1-1; D is possibly TRBD1 (6 bases). CDR3 length: 14 amino acids. Germline V gene data show CDR1 as MNHEY and CDR2 as SMNVEV (reference sequence). V lost 6 bases, J lost 6 bases, and 17 bases lay in between.

This clone has a handful of counts. The V and J genes are TRBV14 and TRBJ1-3; no clear D gene. The CDR3 runs 12 residues. Germline V lookup: CDR1 SGHDN, CDR2 FVKESK. The V end lost 1 base, the J end lost 4 bases, and 2 bases lay between the germline ends. The CDR3, as DNA: TGTGCCAGCAGCCAAGCGGGAAACACCATATATTTT. This codes for CASSQAGNTIYF.